These 19 T cell receptor beta chains came from one sample sequenced in a study of cytomegalovirus exposure and HLA in healthy donors. Primers included in the PCR were 60 Vbeta and 13 Jbeta primers. Profiling relied on immunoSEQ multiplex PCR, and the TCRdb table lists in-frame clones only, not all of them. Of around 110,000 clones listed, approximately 80% are singletons. Sequences were obtained from PBMCs. Source of these receptors: a man younger than 45 in good health and CMV-seropositive.

The CDR3 region has the DNA TGCGCCAGCAGCTTGAATGCGGGGGTATGGGGAGAGACCCAGTACTTC. It encodes CASSLNAGVWGETQYF. The genes are TRBV5-1 and TRBJ2-5; 7 bases match TRBD2. Germline V lookup: CDR1 SGHRS, CDR2 YFSETQ. V lost 1 base to trimming and J lost 4 bases; unmatched junction nucleotides: 10. CDR3 length: 16 residues.

The J gene is TRBJ1-2, the V gene TRBV29-1; TRBD1 agrees at 12 bases. The germline gives CDR1 SQVTM, CDR2 ANQGSEA. The V segment lost 2 bases and the J segment 7 bases; nucleotides outside the gene matches: 8. This CDR3 is 15 amino acids long. Written as DNA, the CDR3 is TGCAGCGTTGAAATTCCGGGACAGGGGGCGCGTGGCTACACCTTC. It translates to CSVEIPGQGARGYTF. The full variable domain, in which reference TRBV29-1 and TRBJ1-2 provide the parts outside the CDR3, is SAVISQKPSRDICQRGTSLTIQCQVDSQVTMMFWYRQQPGQSLTLIATANQGSEATYESGFVIDKFPISRPNLTFSTLTVSNMSPEDSSIYLCSVEIPGQGARGYTFGSGTRLTVV.

The chain employs TRBV19 and TRBJ1-5; perhaps TRBD1 as D (5 bases). The V gene lost 7 bases and the J gene lost 1 base, with 11 bases spanning the gap. The CDR3 length is 14 residues. Germline loops: CDR1 LNHDA, CDR2 SQIVND (reference sequence). Here the CDR3 reads CASNLRASNQPQHF. The CDR3 region has the DNA TGTGCCAGTAACCTCAGGGCGAGCAATCAGCCCCAGCATTTT.

The V call is TRBV27, the J call TRBJ1-4; D perhaps matches TRBD1 (5 bases). Germline loops: CDR1 MNHEY, CDR2 SMNVEV (reference sequence). V lost 6 bases and J lost 4, with 9 bases in between. This CDR3 contains 13 residues. CDR3: CASREGLNEKLFF. CDR3 DNA: TGTGCCAGCAGAGAGGGACTTAATGAAAAACTGTTTTTT.

The chain uses TRBV11-3 and TRBJ1-2; 9 bases map to TRBD1. The V and J ends lost 4 bases and 8 bases, in that order; junction bases with no gene match: 5. Germline V gene sequence: CDR1 SGHNT, CDR2 YENEEA. The CDR3 runs 13 residues. The CDR3 spells CASSYSGQGGYTF. CDR3 in DNA: TGTGCCAGCAGCTATAGCGGACAGGGGGGCTACACCTTC.

The rearrangement uses TRBV15 and TRBJ1-2; 10 bases fit TRBD1. The CDR3 is 14 amino acids. The junction had 7 bases not matched to a gene; V was cut back by 5 bases and J by 7 bases. In germline, CDR1 is LNHNV, CDR2 YYDKDF (reference sequence). DNA for the CDR3: TGTGCCACCAGCGCAGGGACAGGGGATTTTGGCTACACCTTC. Protein sequence: CATSAGTGDFGYTF. Filled out from reference TRBV15 and TRBJ1-2, the complete variable domain reads DAMVIQNPRYQVTQFGKPVTLSCSQTLNHNVMYWYQQKSSQAPKLLFHYYDKDFNNEADTPDNFQSRRPNTSFCFLDIRSPGLGDTAMYLCATSAGTGDFGYTFGSGTRLTVV.

The genes are TRBV7-2 and TRBJ2-7, with D possibly being TRBD1 (5 bases). Germline loops: CDR1 SGHTA, CDR2 FQGNSA. The CDR3 is 12 amino acids. V was clipped by 5 bases and J by 4 bases, with 9 bases between them. CDR3 sequence reads: CASSRNRYEQYF. The DNA of the CDR3 is TGTGCCAGCAGCCGGAACAGGTACGAGCAGTACTTC.

The chain employs TRBV18 and TRBJ2-7, with 9 bases that match TRBD2. V was pared by 0 bases and J by 0 bases, with 0 bases of the junction left unmatched. The CDR3 totals 15 residues. Per germline, CDR1 KGHSH and CDR2 LQKENI. The chain's CDR3 is CASSPPSGSSYEQYV. DNA for the CDR3: TGTGCCAGCTCACCACCTAGCGGGAGCTCCTACGAGCAGTACGTC.

The chain combines TRBV6-1 with TRBJ2-7, with TRBD2 matching over 11 bases. CDR1 and CDR2 (germline): MNHNS, SASEGT. The CDR3 extends over 15 amino acids. The V gene end was trimmed by 0 bases and the J gene end by 6 bases; junction bases not matched to a gene: 4. This CDR3 is CASSEAASGRREQYV. The CDR3 region has the DNA TGTGCCAGCAGTGAAGCTGCTAGCGGGAGGCGCGAGCAGTACGTC.

The gene calls are TRBV5-6 and TRBJ1-1, with unresolved D. The germline gives CDR1 SGHDT, CDR2 YYEEEE. The CDR3 consists of 13 residues. Trimming pared 7 bases from V and 1 base from J, leaving 11 bases between. The CDR3, as DNA: TGTGCCAGCTTAAGTGGCAGGAACACTGAAGCTTTCTTT. Translating gives CASLSGRNTEAFF.

The V call is TRBV10-3, the J call TRBJ1-1, with TRBD1 identical over 8 bases. V was pared by 11 bases and J by 4 bases, with 6 bases of the junction left unmatched. The CDR3 loop spans 12 amino acids. The germline V gene encodes CDR1 ENHRY and CDR2 SYGVKD. For the CDR3, the DNA is TGTGCCGCATCACAGGGGGGCACTGAAGCTTTCTTT. The encoded protein is CAASQGGTEAFF.

To note about this clone: Other DNA variants within this sample encode the same CDR3. CDR3 sequence (DNA): TGTGCCAGCAGTTATTCGGGGCAGGGAGGTGAAAAACTGTTTTTT. Translated: CASSYSGQGGEKLFF. The chain recombines TRBV6-6 with TRBJ1-4; tentative D call: TRBD1 (5 bases). This CDR3 region has 15 residues. CDR1 is MNHNY and CDR2 is SVGAGI in the germline V gene (reference sequence). Trimming removed 3 bases from V and 7 bases from J, with 15 bases in between.

The chain recombines TRBV5-1 with TRBJ1-2; TRBD1 aligns across 9 bases. The ends lost 4 bases at V and 4 bases at J; junction bases unmatched: 8. Germline values: CDR1 SGHRS, CDR2 YFSETQ. The CDR3 totals 15 residues. Here the CDR3 DNA reads TGCGCCAGCAGCATTGGACAGGGGAACATCTATGGCTACACCTTC. This encodes CASSIGQGNIYGYTF.

The chain combines TRBV6-1 with TRBJ2-2, with unresolved D. V was clipped by 1 base and J by 3 bases, with 6 bases between them. Germline V gives CDR1 MNHNS, CDR2 SASEGT. CDR3 length: 14 amino acids. The CDR3 bases are TGTGCCAGCAGTGAAGTGGGCGACACCGGGGAGCTGTTTTTT. It encodes CASSEVGDTGELFF.

The rearrangement links TRBV7-3 to TRBJ2-1, with TRBD1 matching over 7 bases. In germline, CDR1 is SGHTA, CDR2 FQGTGA. Losses at the gene ends were 5 bases for V and 5 bases for J; bases not matched to a gene: 9. The CDR3 runs to 15 residues. The CDR3 nucleotides read TGTGCCAGCAGCAAAACCCGGGACAGTAACAATGAGCAGTTCTTC. This codes for CASSKTRDSNNEQFF.

CDR3 in DNA: TGTGCCAGCAGTTTTCTCAGGACAGGGGGATTGGCTGAAGCTTTCTTT. Translated, it gives CASSFLRTGGLAEAFF. This rearrangement joins TRBV27 to TRBJ1-1, with TRBD1 identical over 10 bases. V lost 3 bases to trimming and J lost 6 bases; unmatched junction nucleotides: 10. The CDR3 covers 16 residues. Germline V gene data show CDR1 as MNHEY and CDR2 as SMNVEV (reference sequence).

V and J are TRBV1 and TRBJ2-7; TRBD2, the table's D call, lacks a check against the DNA. TRBV1 is described as a pseudogene. The CDR3 is 17 amino acids. The CDR3 is CTSSPRLAGASGYEQYV. The CDR3 nucleotides are TGTACCAGCAGCCCACGTCTAGCGGGAGCCTCGGGGTATGAGCAGTACGTC.

Details on this clone: Germline is not matched at one junction end, which may reflect a read error. The rearrangement joins TRBV7-9 to TRBJ2-1, with 8 bases identical to TRBD1. CDR3 length equals 15 residues. The V gene's germline CDR1 is SEHNR and CDR2 FQNEAQ (reference sequence). The CDR3 bases are TGTTCCAGCAGCTCGTTCCGGGACAGGTACAATGAGCAGTTCTTC. Translation gives CSSSSFRDRYNEQFF.

This clone has only a few counts. The chain links TRBV7-3 to TRBJ2-3, with TRBD1 matching over 7 bases. The J segment lost 2 bases and the V segment lost 3 bases, leaving 2 bases of the junction unmatched. CDR3 length: 14 residues. From germline, CDR1 is SGHTA and CDR2 FQGTGA. The CDR3 nucleotides read TGTGCCAGCAGCTTTGGACAGGACACAGATACGCAGTATTTT. Amino acids: CASSFGQDTDTQYF.